Listed below are T cell receptor beta chains from one sample, sequenced in a study of cytomegalovirus exposure and HLA in healthy donors. Some clones are missing from TCRdb's copy, which holds only in-frame ones; the method was immunoSEQ multiplex PCR. The sample has 180,000 or so clones; approximately 84% are singletons. Sequencing used PBMCs. The receptors stem from a female donor in good health and CMV-seronegative. The CDR3 runs from the conserved cysteine through the conserved F or W. D genes are given only for firm matches. Clone size is stated in some rows and not others, as once, few, many or a class when expanded.

J gene | clone size | D gene | V gene | CDR3 DNA | CDR3 protein
TRBJ1-1 | - | - | TRBV6-5 | TGTGCCAGCAGTTACTCAGGACAGACGAACACTGAAGCTTTCTTT | CASSYSGQTNTEAFF
TRBJ2-2 | few | - | TRBV7-3 | TGTGCCAGCAGCTCACTGGGACAGAACACCGGGGAGCTGTTTTTT | CASSSLGQNTGELFF
TRBJ1-1 | - | - | TRBV28 | TGTGCCAAACTCCACAGCCTTGAGGCTTTCTTT | CAKLHSLEAFF
TRBJ2-5 | - | TRBD2 | TRBV6-5 | TGTGCCAGCAGTTCCGGGGAGGGGCTGGGGGAGACCCAGTACTTC | CASSSGEGLGETQYF
TRBJ2-5 | - | - | TRBV21-1 | TGTGCCAGCAGCAAAGCCTGGCAGGGGCAAGAGACCCAGTACTTC | CASSKAWQGQETQYF
TRBJ1-2 | - | TRBD1 | TRBV28 | TGTGCCAGCAACCGGGACAGGGGGCTTGGCTACACCTTC | CASNRDRGLGYTF
TRBJ1-1 | - | TRBD1 | TRBV7-9 | TGTGCCAGCAGCCCCGGGACAGGGACCACTGAAGCTTTCTTT | CASSPGTGTTEAFF
TRBJ1-4 | - | - | TRBV7-9 | TGTGCCAGCAGCTTAGGCGGGGCTGGGGAAAAACTGTTTTTT | CASSLGGAGEKLFF
TRBJ2-3 | - | - | TRBV6-6 | TGTGCCAGCAGTCGGACTAACACAGATACGCAGTATTTT | CASSRTNTDTQYF
TRBJ2-1 | - | TRBD2 | TRBV4-2 | TGTGCCAGCAGCCAACTAGCGGGTAGCTCCTACAATGAGCAGTTCTTC | CASSQLAGSSYNEQFF
TRBJ2-7 | - | - | TRBV9 | TGTGCCAGCAGCGTCTATAGTTATGACGAGCAGTACTTC | CASSVYSYDEQYF
TRBJ2-7 | - | - | TRBV11-2 | TGTGCCAGCAGCTTAGAACTTATCTACGAGCAGTACTTC | CASSLELIYEQYF
TRBJ1-2 | once | TRBD1 | TRBV7-9 | TGTTCCGGCGGGACAGACTATGGCTACACCTTC | CSGGTDYGYTF
TRBJ1-4 | - | - | TRBV7-9 | TGTGCCAGCAGCCGGGTAACCCAAGCCGCCAAACTGTTTTTT | CASSRVTQAAKLFF
TRBJ2-2 | - | TRBD2 | TRBV5-1 | TGCGCCAGCAGCGCCGGGACTAGCGGTTGGGTCTCCGGGGAGCTGTTTTTT | CASSAGTSGWVSGELFF
TRBJ2-1 | - | - | TRBV27 | TGTGCCAGCAGTTTGCACATCACTAGGCCCAATGAGCAGTTCTTC | CASSLHITRPNEQFF
TRBJ2-7 | - | TRBD1 | TRBV6-1 | TGTGCCAGTAGGGACAGCTACGAGCAGTACTTC | CASRDSYEQYF
TRBJ2-7 | - | - | TRBV19 | TGTGCCAGTAGTCTCGGTCACGGCAGGCTAAACGAGCAGTACTTC | CASSLGHGRLNEQYF
TRBJ2-7 | - | TRBD1 | TRBV7-2 | TGTGCCAGCAGCTTCGACAGGGGCGCCTACGAGCAGTACTTC | CASSFDRGAYEQYF
TRBJ2-7 | - | TRBD2 | TRBV11-2 | TGTGCCAGCAGCCTTACAGCGGGAGATTTGTACGAGCAGTACTTC | CASSLTAGDLYEQYF
TRBJ2-1 | - | TRBD1 | TRBV5-8 | TGTGCCAGCAGCTTGGTGGTGACAGGGGAAAATGAGCAGTTCTTC | CASSLVVTGENEQFF
TRBJ1-5 | few | - | TRBV6-6 | TGTGCCAGCAGTTACTCAGGGAGCGGTCAGCCCCAGCATTTT | CASSYSGSGQPQHF
TRBJ1-6 | - | TRBD1 | TRBV5-1 | TGCGCCAGCAGCCTTGACAGGGAGGATTCACCCCTCCACTTT | CASSLDREDSPLHF
TRBJ1-6 | - | - | TRBV11-2 | TGTGCCAGCAGCCGCCCCCCGTGGAGCTCCTATAATTCACCCCTCCACTTT | CASSRPPWSSYNSPLHF
TRBJ2-7 | - | - | TRBV7-2 | TGTGCCAGCAGCTTACAAGGGTTACAGGCCTACGAGCAGTACTTC | CASSLQGLQAYEQYF
TRBJ2-3 | - | TRBD2 | TRBV18 | TGTGCCAGCTCATCTGGACTAGCGGGGGTCACAGATACGCAGTATTTT | CASSSGLAGVTDTQYF
TRBJ2-5 | - | TRBD2 | TRBV5-6 | TGTGCCAGCAGCTTGTGGGGTGTAGCGGGGGTCCAAGAGACCCAGTACTTC | CASSLWGVAGVQETQYF
TRBJ1-1 | once | TRBD1 | TRBV6-5 | TGTGCCAGCAGTTATGGACAGGGGTCTATGAACACTGAAGCTTTCTTT | CASSYGQGSMNTEAFF
TRBJ2-2 | - | - | TRBV27 | TGTGCCAGCAGTCTCTCGGGGGTCTTACCCGGGGAGCTGTTTTTT | CASSLSGVLPGELFF
TRBJ1-5 | medium-sized | - | TRBV4-2 | TGTGCCAGCAGCCAATGGCCCAGACACAATCAGCCCCAGCATTTT | CASSQWPRHNQPQHF
TRBJ1-1 | - | - | TRBV11-3 | TGTGCCAGCAGCCCGGGGCTCAAGGGGGGGACGACTGAAGCTTTCTTT | CASSPGLKGGTTEAFF
TRBJ2-7 | - | - | TRBV5-4 | TGTGCCAGCAGCCCCATTGGAGCCTACGAGCAGTACTTC | CASSPIGAYEQYF
TRBJ2-2 | - | - | TRBV5-1 | TGCGCCAGCAGCGAGACAAGTAACACCGGGGAGCTGTTTTTT | CASSETSNTGELFF
TRBJ2-7 | - | TRBD2 | TRBV28 | TGTGCCAGCACCCAACTAGCGGGAACTACCTACGAGCAGTACTTC | CASTQLAGTTYEQYF
TRBJ2-1 | - | TRBD2 | TRBV15 | TGTGCCACCAGCAGAGGGACTAGCGGGGTTAATGAGCAGTTCTTC | CATSRGTSGVNEQFF
TRBJ1-6 | - | - | TRBV28 | TGTGCCAGCAGCCGCCGGAGGGCAGCCGGATCACCCCTCCACTTT | CASSRRRAAGSPLHF
TRBJ2-1 | - | - | TRBV5-1 | TGCGCCAGCAGCTTCTCCCGACTAGGGGTCTACAATGAGCAGTTCTTC | CASSFSRLGVYNEQFF
TRBJ2-1 | - | TRBD1 | TRBV27 | TGTGCCAGCAGTTTATCGGGGAACAGACAGGGTAGCTCCTACAATGAGCAGTTCTTC | CASSLSGNRQGSSYNEQFF
TRBJ1-1 | - | - | TRBV5-1 | TGCGCCAGCAGCTTGAAAACAGCGAACACTGAAGCTTTCTTT | CASSLKTANTEAFF
TRBJ2-3 | - | TRBD2 | TRBV5-4 | TGTGCCAGCAGCTTGGTAGCGGGGGTCACAGATACGCAGTATTTT | CASSLVAGVTDTQYF
TRBJ2-2 | few | - | TRBV27 | TGTGCCAGCAGTTTATCGGTGGGACTTTACAACACCGGGGAGCTGTTTTTT | CASSLSVGLYNTGELFF
TRBJ2-2 | - | - | TRBV6-6 | TGTGCCAGCAGGGGACAAGTTAACACCGGGGAGCTGTTTTTT | CASRGQVNTGELFF
TRBJ1-2 | - | TRBD1 | TRBV28 | TGTGCCAGCAGGACCACACGGGACAGGGCTAACTATGGCTACACCTTC | CASRTTRDRANYGYTF
TRBJ1-3 | - | TRBD1 | TRBV6-1 | TGTGCCAGCAGTGGGGACAGGGGGAACACCATATATTTT | CASSGDRGNTIYF
TRBJ2-1 | - | TRBD2 | TRBV9 | TGTGCCAGCAGCGCCGGCGGGGGGGTATACAATGAGCAGTTCTTC | CASSAGGGVYNEQFF
TRBJ1-5 | few | - | TRBV6-5 | TGTGCCAGCAGTGCGCCGGGGCAGCCCCAGCATTTT | CASSAPGQPQHF
TRBJ2-7 | - | - | TRBV5-1 | TGCGCCAGCAGCCCAACCCAGGGCCCCCCCTACGAGCAGTACTTC | CASSPTQGPPYEQYF
TRBJ2-1 | - | TRBD2 | TRBV7-2 | TGTGCCAGCAGCCCAACTAGCGGGACGGACAATGAGCAGTTCTTC | CASSPTSGTDNEQFF
TRBJ2-7 | - | - | TRBV28 | TGTGCCAGCAGTTCTGTGGGGGACTCCTACGAGCAGTACTTC | CASSSVGDSYEQYF
TRBJ2-5 | - | - | TRBV9 | TGTGCCAGCAGCGTAGGGGGGGACTCGCAAGAGACCCAGTACTTC | CASSVGGDSQETQYF
TRBJ2-7 | - | - | TRBV2 | TGTGCCAGCAGTGATTCAGGGTTCGAGCAGTACTTC | CASSDSGFEQYF
TRBJ2-1 | - | TRBD2 | TRBV5-1 | TGCGCCAGCACCAAAACCGGGACTACCTACAATGAGCAGTTCTTC | CASTKTGTTYNEQFF
TRBJ2-1 | few | TRBD2 | TRBV7-9 | TGTTCCAGCAGCCTACCGTTAAGACTAGCGGGAATCTTGGGGGAGCAGTTCTTC | CSSSLPLRLAGILGEQFF
TRBJ2-2 | few | TRBD2 | TRBV5-1 | TGCGCCAGCAGCCAAGCGGGGGGGTCAGCGAACACCGGGGAGCTGTTTTTT | CASSQAGGSANTGELFF
TRBJ2-4 | - | TRBD1 | TRBV14 | TGTGCCAGCAGCTCCGGGGACAGGGTCATTCAGTACTTC | CASSSGDRVIQYF
TRBJ2-6 | - | TRBD1 | TRBV28 | TGTGCCAGCAGTTTTAAGCGACAGGGATTATTTGGGGCCAACGTCCTGACTTTC | CASSFKRQGLFGANVLTF
TRBJ2-5 | - | - | TRBV5-8 | TGTGCCAGTGGACTCCAGACCCAGTACTTC | CASGLQTQYF